Listed below are T cell receptor beta chains from one sample, sequenced in a study of cytomegalovirus exposure and HLA in healthy donors. The table came from immunoSEQ multiplex PCR; TCRdb's copy has only in-frame clones and leaves some out. The sample includes roughly 150,000 clones, around two thirds of them seen just once. The sample was PBMCs. The origin of the receptors is a man aged 25 to 45 in good health and CMV-seropositive. Both conserved end residues are part of each CDR3. The order of the fields is D gene, V gene, J gene, clone size, CDR3 DNA, CDR3 protein. D genes are given only for firm matches. Some rows have no size entry. The others give once, few or many, or a class for an expanded clone.

-	TRBV5-1	TRBJ1-1	-	TGCGCCAGCAGCTTGGAGGCAGGGGCGTATCCCACTGAAGCTTTCTTT	CASSLEAGAYPTEAFF
-	TRBV2	TRBJ2-1	few	TGTGCCAGCAGAGAATTTAGCGGAGCGAACAATGAGCAGTTCTTC	CASREFSGANNEQFF
-	TRBV7-2	TRBJ1-1	-	TGTGCCAGCAGCTTAAGCGGGGGGAACACTGAAGCTTTCTTT	CASSLSGGNTEAFF
-	TRBV29-1	TRBJ1-4	-	TGCAGCGCCGCCCGGGTTAGTCGAGATGAAAAACTGTTTTTT	CSAARVSRDEKLFF
TRBD1	TRBV18	TRBJ2-5	few	TGTGCCAGCTCATTCAGCCAGGGGGCACGGACCCAGTACTTC	CASSFSQGARTQYF
TRBD1	TRBV9	TRBJ2-5	-	TGTGCCAGCAGCGTAGGGACAGGGGAAGTCGAGACCCAGTACTTC	CASSVGTGEVETQYF
-	TRBV5-6	TRBJ1-2	-	TGTGCCAGCACCCCCTCGGGCAGGGTCGATGGCTACACCTTC	CASTPSGRVDGYTF
TRBD1	TRBV11-1	TRBJ1-1	-	TGTGCCAGCAGCTTGGTTACAGGGGCACTTGAAGCTTTCTTT	CASSLVTGALEAFF
TRBD1	TRBV5-1	TRBJ2-5	-	TGCGCCAGCAGCTTGATCCAGGGGGAAGGAGAGGCCCAGTACTTC	CASSLIQGEGEAQYF
-	TRBV9	TRBJ1-2	once	TGTGCCAGCAGCGTGGCAGGGGCTAACTATGGCTACACCTTC	CASSVAGANYGYTF
TRBD1	TRBV5-4	TRBJ2-1	-	TGTGCCAGCAGCTCTGGGACAGGGATGATCCATGAGCAGTTCTTC	CASSSGTGMIHEQFF
TRBD1	TRBV6-5	TRBJ1-2	-	TGTGCCAGCAGTTGGACAGGGGTAGACTATGGCTACACCTTC	CASSWTGVDYGYTF
-	TRBV21-1	TRBJ2-5	-	TGTGCCAGCAGCAAAGGGGTCGGGACAGTTCAAGAGACCCAGTACTTC	CASSKGVGTVQETQYF
TRBD2	TRBV10-1	TRBJ2-5	once	TGCGCCAGCAGTGACAGGGCTAGCGGGCAAGAGACCCAGTACTTC	CASSDRASGQETQYF
TRBD1	TRBV6-5	TRBJ2-1	-	TGTGCCAGCCAATCTCGACAGGGGCGCTACAATGAGCAGTTCTTC	CASQSRQGRYNEQFF
-	TRBV11-2	TRBJ2-5	-	TGTGCCAGCAGCCTTATATCAGGGGGGGAGACCCAGTACTTC	CASSLISGGETQYF
TRBD1	TRBV5-5	TRBJ1-2	-	TGTGCCAGCAGCCTGGACAGGACCTATGGCTACACCTTC	CASSLDRTYGYTF
-	TRBV7-9	TRBJ2-1	-	TGTGCCAGCCGGGGGGCTAGCGGAACCTCCTACAATGAGCAGTTCTTC	CASRGASGTSYNEQFF
-	TRBV6-1	TRBJ1-1	-	TGTGCCAGCAGCCGGGCAGAGACAGGGAACACTGAAGCTTTCTTT	CASSRAETGNTEAFF
TRBD1	TRBV13	TRBJ1-4	-	TGTGCCAGCAGCTTAGGTGGGGGACAGATTGATGAAAAACTGTTTTTT	CASSLGGGQIDEKLFF
TRBD2	TRBV5-1	TRBJ2-7	-	TGCGCCAGCACCCTTGGACTAGCGGAACATGAGCAGTACTTC	CASTLGLAEHEQYF
-	TRBV28	TRBJ1-5	few	TGTGCCAGCAAGAGCCTCGAGACAGGAAGCAATCAGCCCCAGCATTTT	CASKSLETGSNQPQHF
TRBD1	TRBV14	TRBJ1-1	few	TGTGCCAGCAGCCAAGCGAGGACAGGAAATGCTTTCTTT	CASSQARTGNAFF
-	TRBV5-1	TRBJ2-5	once	TGCGCCAGCAGCCAGTACCAAGAGACCCAGTACTTC	CASSQYQETQYF
TRBD1	TRBV19	TRBJ1-1	once	TGTGCCAGTAGTATAGAGCCACAGGGGCTGAACACTGAAGCTTTCTTT	CASSIEPQGLNTEAFF
TRBD2	TRBV5-1	TRBJ2-2	-	TGCGCCAGCAGCCCCTGGCCGATAGCGGGAAGTCCCACCGGGGAGCTGTTTTTT	CASSPWPIAGSPTGELFF
TRBD2	TRBV2	TRBJ2-1	-	TGTGCCAGCCGGACTAGCGGGATCGCGGTCAATGAGCAGTTCTTC	CASRTSGIAVNEQFF
TRBD1	TRBV6-5	TRBJ2-7	few	TGTGCCAGCAGTCTCGGACAGGGAACCTACGAGCAGTACTTC	CASSLGQGTYEQYF
-	TRBV5-1	TRBJ2-3	few	TGCGCCAGCAGCTTCGGACAGAGCACAGATACGCAGTATTTT	CASSFGQSTDTQYF
-	TRBV7-9	TRBJ1-1	-	TGTGCCAGCAGCTTAGGGGGCACGAACACTGAAGCTTTCTTT	CASSLGGTNTEAFF
TRBD1	TRBV7-2	TRBJ1-2	-	TGTGCCAGCAGCTCCGGGGGGGCAGGGACAGCTGGCTACACCTTC	CASSSGGAGTAGYTF
TRBD2	TRBV11-2	TRBJ2-3	-	TGTGCCAGCAGCGGGATAAGGCGGACTAGCGGGAGGGGCCGGGATACGCAGTATTTT	CASSGIRRTSGRGRDTQYF
TRBD1	TRBV6-1	TRBJ2-6	few	TGTGCCAGCAGTGAGGGACAGACCTCTGGGGCCAACGTCCTGACTTTC	CASSEGQTSGANVLTF
-	TRBV7-9	TRBJ2-5	-	TGTTCCAGCACCTCTCTCCCGTTGGCCATACAAGAGACCCAGTACTTC	CSSTSLPLAIQETQYF
TRBD1	TRBV29-1	TRBJ2-2	few	TGCAGCGTTGGAAACAGGGGGAACACCGGGGAGCTGTTTTTT	CSVGNRGNTGELFF
-	TRBV5-1	TRBJ2-5	-	TGCGCCAGCAGGGACATTCAAGAGACCCAGTACTTC	CASRDIQETQYF
TRBD1	TRBV9	TRBJ1-2	-	TGTGCCAGCAGCGTCACCCTCACAGGGGGAAGTGGCTACACCTTC	CASSVTLTGGSGYTF
TRBD2	TRBV2	TRBJ2-1	-	TGTGCCAGCAGCAAGTACGGAAGCGGGATGAGTGAGCAGTTCTTC	CASSKYGSGMSEQFF
TRBD1	TRBV7-2	TRBJ1-1	-	TGTGCCAGCAGATGGGCAGGGGGTTACACTGAAGCTTTCTTT	CASRWAGGYTEAFF
-	TRBV28	TRBJ1-1	-	TGTGCCAGCAGACCCGACAGGAACACTGAAGCTTTCTTT	CASRPDRNTEAFF
TRBD2	TRBV19	TRBJ2-7	-	TGTGCCAGTAGTCCATGGACGGGGGGGGGCTACGAGCAGTACTTC	CASSPWTGGGYEQYF